This T cell receptor (beta chain) was obtained from a study of cytomegalovirus exposure and HLA in healthy donors. Looking at the study overall: A prior analysis found 117 million unique TCR beta sequences from roughly 180 million T cells. General observations from the study: In a later analysis, HLA-C alleles had the fewest associated TCRs, DRB1 alleles the most.

Vbeta (60) and Jbeta (13) primers were used in the PCR. Data came from immunoSEQ multiplex PCR; TCRdb stores just in-frame clones and leaves some out. The sample consists of some 160,000 clones, 79% of them appearing once. This clone came up a few times. What it binds is not known. This CDR3 spans 14 amino acids. V was clipped by 7 bases and J by 3 bases, with 12 bases between them. Per germline, CDR1 LNHDA and CDR2 SQIVND (reference sequence). Sequencing was done on a sample of PBMCs. The V and J genes are TRBV19 and TRBJ2-2; no firm D call. This receptor was identified in a woman aged 40 to 55 in good health and CMV-seronegative. The CDR3 loop reads CASTVQIYTGELFF. As DNA, the CDR3 is TGTGCCAGTACCGTCCAGATCTACACCGGGGAGCTGTTTTTT.